Presented here are 2 T cell receptor beta chains from one specimen sequenced in a study of regulatory and conventional T cells in RAG deficiency. Using immunoSEQ multiplex PCR, the repertoire was profiled, and TCRdb retains in-frame clones only, with some absent. The table lists thousands of clones, roughly four fifths of them singletons. The same data also went into a second study, on regulatory T cells. That study adds: The PCR used 52 TRBV and 13 TRBJ primers.

The sample taken for sequencing was CD8+ T cells sorted from blood. These receptors were taken from a human donor in good health.

The chain links TRBV13 to TRBJ2-3; D might be TRBD1 (6 bases). CDR3 length equals 15 residues. Trimming took 6 bases from V and 0 from J, leaving 13 bases between them. Looked up from germline, CDR1 is PRHDT and CDR2 is FYEKMQ (reference sequence). DNA of the CDR3: TGTGCCAGCAGGGGGACAATTTTTAGCACAGATACGCAGTATTTT. Protein product: CASRGTIFSTDTQYF.

This clone was detected only a few times. The CDR3 coding sequence is TGTGCCAGCAGCCCCGATCCCGGTGACGAGCAGTACTTC. Translating gives CASSPDPGDEQYF. The chain links TRBV2 to TRBJ2-7; D unclear. The germline V gene encodes CDR1 SNHLY and CDR2 FYNNEI. The CDR3 length is 13 residues. V was shortened by 6 bases and J by 5 bases, with 14 bases between the two germline ends. The full variable domain, rest sourced from reference TRBV2 and TRBJ2-7, is EPEVTQTPSHQVTQMGQEVILRCVPISNHLYFYWYRQILGQKVEFLVSFYNNEISEKSEIFDDQFSVERPDGSNFTLKIRSTKLEDSAMYFCASSPDPGDEQYFGPGTRLTVT.